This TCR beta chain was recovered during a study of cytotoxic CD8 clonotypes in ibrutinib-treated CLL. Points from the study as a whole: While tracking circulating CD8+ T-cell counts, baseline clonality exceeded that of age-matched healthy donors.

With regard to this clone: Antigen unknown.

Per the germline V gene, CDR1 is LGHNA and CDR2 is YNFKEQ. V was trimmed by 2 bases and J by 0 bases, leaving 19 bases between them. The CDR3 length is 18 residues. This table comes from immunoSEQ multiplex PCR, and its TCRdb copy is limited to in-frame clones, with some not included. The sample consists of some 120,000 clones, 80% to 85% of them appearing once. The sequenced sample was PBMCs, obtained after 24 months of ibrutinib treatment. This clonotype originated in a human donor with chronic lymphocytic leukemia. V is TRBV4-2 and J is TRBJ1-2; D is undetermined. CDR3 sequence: CASSQPRRDRQTNYGYTF. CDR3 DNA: TGTGCCAGCAGCCAACCTCGACGTGATAGGCAGACTAACTATGGCTACACCTTC.